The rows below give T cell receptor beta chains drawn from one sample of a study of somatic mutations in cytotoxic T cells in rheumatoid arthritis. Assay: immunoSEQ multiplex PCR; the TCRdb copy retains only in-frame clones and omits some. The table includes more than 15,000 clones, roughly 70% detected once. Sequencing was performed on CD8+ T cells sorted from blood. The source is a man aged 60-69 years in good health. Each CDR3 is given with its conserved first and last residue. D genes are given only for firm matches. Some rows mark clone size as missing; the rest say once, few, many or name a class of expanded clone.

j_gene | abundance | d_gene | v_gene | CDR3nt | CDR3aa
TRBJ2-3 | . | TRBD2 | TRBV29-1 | TGCAGCGCCGAACCGGGACTAGCGGCGAGCACAGATACGCAGTATTTT | CSAEPGLAASTDTQYF
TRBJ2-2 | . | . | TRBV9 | TGTGCCAGCAGCGTAGGCTCTAGCCTCACCGGGGAGCTGTTTTTT | CASSVGSSLTGELFF
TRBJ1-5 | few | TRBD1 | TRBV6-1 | TGTGCCAGCAGCAACGGACAGGGGAACCAGCCCCAGCATTTT | CASSNGQGNQPQHF
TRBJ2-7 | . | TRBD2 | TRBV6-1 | TGTGCCAGCAGTCTTAGCGGGGGGGCCTACGAGCAGTACTTC | CASSLSGGAYEQYF
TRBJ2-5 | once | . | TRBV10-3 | TGTGCCGTACAGGGTTACCTTAACTCACAAGAGACCCAGTACTTC | CAVQGYLNSQETQYF
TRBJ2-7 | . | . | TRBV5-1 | TGCGCCAGCAGCTTGGACAGGGCGAAGGTCTACGAGCAGTACTTC | CASSLDRAKVYEQYF
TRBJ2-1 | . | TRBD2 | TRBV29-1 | TGCAGCGTTGAAGGGCTAGCGGGAGCGGATGAGCAGTTCTTC | CSVEGLAGADEQFF
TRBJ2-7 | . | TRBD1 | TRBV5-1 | TGCGCCAGCAGCTTCCGGGACAGGGGGGCCGTGCGTGCAGCGGGAGTTAACGACGAGCAGTACTTC | CASSFRDRGAVRAAGVNDEQYF
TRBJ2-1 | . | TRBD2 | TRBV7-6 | TGTGCCAGCAGCTCCTCGGGTAGCGGGGACTTCGATGAGCAGTTCTTC | CASSSSGSGDFDEQFF
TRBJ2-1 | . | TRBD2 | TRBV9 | TGTGCCAGCAGCGTTAGCGGGAGCTCCTACAATGAGCAGTTCTTC | CASSVSGSSYNEQFF
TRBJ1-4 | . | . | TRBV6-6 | TGTGCCAGCAGTTATGGGGCAGTGAATGAAAAACTGTTTTTT | CASSYGAVNEKLFF
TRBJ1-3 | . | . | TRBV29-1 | TGCAGCGTTGAAGGGGGGCCTTCCTCTGGAAACACCATATATTTT | CSVEGGPSSGNTIYF
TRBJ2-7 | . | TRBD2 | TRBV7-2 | TGTGCCAGCAGCATGCTAGCGGCCGAGCAGTACTTC | CASSMLAAEQYF
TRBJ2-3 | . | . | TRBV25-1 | TGTGCCAGCAGTGAATGGGGCTCATACACAGATACGCAGTATTTT | CASSEWGSYTDTQYF
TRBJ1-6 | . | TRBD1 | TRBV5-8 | TGTGCCAGCAGCATTCTCACAGGGGGCCGTGCGGGCTCACCCCTCCACTTT | CASSILTGGRAGSPLHF
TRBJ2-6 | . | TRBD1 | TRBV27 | TGTGCCAGCAGTTTTGCAGGGGGCGCTTCTGGGGCCAACGTCCTGACTTTC | CASSFAGGASGANVLTF
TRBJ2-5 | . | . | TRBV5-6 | TGTGCCAGCAGCTTAGGGGGGGGGAGGGAGTACCAAGAGACCCAGTACTTC | CASSLGGGREYQETQYF
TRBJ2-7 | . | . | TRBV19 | TGTGCCAGTAGTATAGAGGCGGCCGACTCCTACGAGCAGTACTTC | CASSIEAADSYEQYF
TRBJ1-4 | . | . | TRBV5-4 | TGTGCCAGCAGTATCGAGGGGGTAAACGGCGAAAAACTGTTTTTT | CASSIEGVNGEKLFF
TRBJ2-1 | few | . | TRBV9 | TGTGCCAGCAGCCCGCGGTTATCCTACAATGAGCAGTTCTTC | CASSPRLSYNEQFF
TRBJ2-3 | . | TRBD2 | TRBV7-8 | TGTGCCAGCAGCTCCCCGAAACTAGCGGGGGAAGCAGATACGCAGTATTTT | CASSSPKLAGEADTQYF
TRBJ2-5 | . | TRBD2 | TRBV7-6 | TGTGCCAGCAGCTTAGTGCCTAGCGGGAGGGTCAGCGTACAAGAGACCCAGTACTTC | CASSLVPSGRVSVQETQYF
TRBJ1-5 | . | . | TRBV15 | TGTGCCACCAGCAGAGATGGGGGGGCGAGGCAGCCCCAGCATTTT | CATSRDGGARQPQHF
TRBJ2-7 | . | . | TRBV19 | TGTGCCAGTAGTATAGCCCTGGGACAACTCTACGAGCAGTACTTC | CASSIALGQLYEQYF
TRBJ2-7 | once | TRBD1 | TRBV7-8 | TGTGCCAGCAGCGCCTCGACAGGGGGCTACGAGCAGTACTTC | CASSASTGGYEQYF
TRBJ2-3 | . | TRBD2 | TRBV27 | TGTGCCAGCAGTTCGGCGGGAGTGGTAGATACGCAGTATTTT | CASSSAGVVDTQYF
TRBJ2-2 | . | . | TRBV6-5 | TGTGCCAGCACCCCCTTGACAGAGAACACTGGGGAGCTGTTTTTT | CASTPLTENTGELFF
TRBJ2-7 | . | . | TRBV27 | TGTGCCAGCAGCGGAGGAGGGGCCGCCTACGAGCAGTACTTC | CASSGGGAAYEQYF
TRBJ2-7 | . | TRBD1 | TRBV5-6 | TGTGCCAGCAGCTCAAGATACAGGGGGTACGAGCAGTACTTC | CASSSRYRGYEQYF
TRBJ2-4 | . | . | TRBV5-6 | TGTGCCAGCAGCCAACCCGGGGAGGGGGTAGCCAAAAACATTCAGTACTTC | CASSQPGEGVAKNIQYF
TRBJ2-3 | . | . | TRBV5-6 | TGTGCCAGCAGCCTCAGGGAGGGGGGCACAGATACGCAGTATTTT | CASSLREGGTDTQYF
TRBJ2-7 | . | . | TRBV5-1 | TGCGCCAGCAGCTTCGGAGGGTCTGGCGACGAGCAGTACTTC | CASSFGGSGDEQYF
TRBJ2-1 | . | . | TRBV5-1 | TGCGCCAGCAGCTTGCGCCCCGGCACAGGTTACAATGAGCAGTTCTTC | CASSLRPGTGYNEQFF
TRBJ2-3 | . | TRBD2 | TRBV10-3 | TGTGCCATCAGTGAGGAGTCGCTCCCCAGCGGGGGGACAGATACGCAGTATTTT | CAISEESLPSGGTDTQYF
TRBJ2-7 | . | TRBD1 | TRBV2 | TGTGCCAGCAGTGGTCCGCCAGGGGGTTTGTACGAGCAGTACTTC | CASSGPPGGLYEQYF
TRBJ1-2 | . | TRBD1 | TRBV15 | TGTGCCACCAGCAGAGACGGGACAGAGAACTATGGCTACACCTTC | CATSRDGTENYGYTF
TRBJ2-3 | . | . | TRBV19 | TGTGCCAGTAGTATAGGGGCAGGGACCGGGAGTGAAACGCAGTATTTT | CASSIGAGTGSETQYF